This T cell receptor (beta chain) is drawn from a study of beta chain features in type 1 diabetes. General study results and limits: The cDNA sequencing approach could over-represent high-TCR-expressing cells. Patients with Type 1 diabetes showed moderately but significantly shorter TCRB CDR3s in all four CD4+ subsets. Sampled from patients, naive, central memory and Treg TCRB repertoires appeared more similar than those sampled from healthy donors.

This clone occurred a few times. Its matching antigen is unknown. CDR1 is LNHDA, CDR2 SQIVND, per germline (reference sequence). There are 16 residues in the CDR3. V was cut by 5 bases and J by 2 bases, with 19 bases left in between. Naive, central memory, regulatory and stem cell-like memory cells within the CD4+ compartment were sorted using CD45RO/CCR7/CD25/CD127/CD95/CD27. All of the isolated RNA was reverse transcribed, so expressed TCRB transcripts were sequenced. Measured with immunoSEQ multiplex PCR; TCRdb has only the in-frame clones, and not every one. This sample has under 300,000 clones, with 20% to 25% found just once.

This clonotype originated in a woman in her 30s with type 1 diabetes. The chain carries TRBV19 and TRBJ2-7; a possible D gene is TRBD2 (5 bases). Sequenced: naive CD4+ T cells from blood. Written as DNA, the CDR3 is TGTGCCAGTAGTGCAACCGGCAGACTACTAACCTACGAGCAGTACTTC. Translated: CASSATGRLLTYEQYF.